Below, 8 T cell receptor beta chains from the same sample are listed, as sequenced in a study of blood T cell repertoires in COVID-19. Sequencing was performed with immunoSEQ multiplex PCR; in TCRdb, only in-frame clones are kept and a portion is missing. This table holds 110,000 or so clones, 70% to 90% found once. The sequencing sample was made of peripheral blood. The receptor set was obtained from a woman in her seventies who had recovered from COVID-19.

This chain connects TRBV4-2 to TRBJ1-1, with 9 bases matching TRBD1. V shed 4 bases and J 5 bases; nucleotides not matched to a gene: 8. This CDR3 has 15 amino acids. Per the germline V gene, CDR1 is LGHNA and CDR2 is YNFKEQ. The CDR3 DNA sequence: TGTGCCAGCAGCCCCCAGGACAGGGGAGGGACTGAAGCTTTCTTT. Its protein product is CASSPQDRGGTEAFF.

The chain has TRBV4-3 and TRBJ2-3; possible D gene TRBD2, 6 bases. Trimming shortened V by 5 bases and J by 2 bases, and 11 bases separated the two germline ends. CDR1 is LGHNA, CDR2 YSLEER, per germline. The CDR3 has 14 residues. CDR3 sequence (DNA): TGCGCCAGCAGCTCGAGCGGGTACACAGATACGCAGTATTTT. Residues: CASSSSGYTDTQYF.

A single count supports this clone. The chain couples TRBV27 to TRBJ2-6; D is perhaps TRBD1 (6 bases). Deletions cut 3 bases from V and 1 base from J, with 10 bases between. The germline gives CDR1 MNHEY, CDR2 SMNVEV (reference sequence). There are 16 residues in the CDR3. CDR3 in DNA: TGTGCCAGCAGTTTGTACAGGGAGTCTGGGGCCAACGTCCTGACTTTC. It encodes CASSLYRESGANVLTF.

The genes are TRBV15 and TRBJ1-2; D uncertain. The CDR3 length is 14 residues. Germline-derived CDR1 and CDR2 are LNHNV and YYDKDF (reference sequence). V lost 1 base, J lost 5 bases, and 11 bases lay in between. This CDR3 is CATSRAQVEYGYTF. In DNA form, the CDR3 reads TGTGCCACCAGCAGAGCTCAAGTGGAGTATGGCTACACCTTC.

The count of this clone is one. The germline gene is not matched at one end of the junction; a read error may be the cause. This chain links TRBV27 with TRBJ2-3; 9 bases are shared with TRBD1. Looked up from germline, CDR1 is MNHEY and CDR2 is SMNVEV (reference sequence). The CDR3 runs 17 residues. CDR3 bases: TGTGCCAGCAGCTTATCACAGGGGGCATACAGCACAGATACGCAGTATTTT. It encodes CASSLSQGAYSTDTQYF.

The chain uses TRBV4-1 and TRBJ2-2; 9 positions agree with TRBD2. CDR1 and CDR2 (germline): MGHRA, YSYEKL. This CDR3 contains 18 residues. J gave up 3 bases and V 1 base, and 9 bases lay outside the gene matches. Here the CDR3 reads CASSQATRRGGHTGELFF. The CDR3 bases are TGCGCCAGCAGCCAAGCGACGAGGCGGGGGGGTCACACCGGGGAGCTGTTTTTT.

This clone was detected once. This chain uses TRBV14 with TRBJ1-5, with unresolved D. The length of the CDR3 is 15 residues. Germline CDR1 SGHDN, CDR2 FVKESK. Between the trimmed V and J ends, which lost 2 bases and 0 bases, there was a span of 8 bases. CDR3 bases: TGTGCCAGCAGCCAATCGAGCGGTAGCAATCAGCCCCAGCATTTT. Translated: CASSQSSGSNQPQHF.

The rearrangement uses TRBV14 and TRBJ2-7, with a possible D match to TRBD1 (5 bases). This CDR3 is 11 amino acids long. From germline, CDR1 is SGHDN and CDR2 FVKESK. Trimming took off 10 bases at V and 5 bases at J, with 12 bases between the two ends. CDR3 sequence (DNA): TGTGCCACCGCCATAGGGGACGAGCAGTACTTC. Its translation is CATAIGDEQYF.